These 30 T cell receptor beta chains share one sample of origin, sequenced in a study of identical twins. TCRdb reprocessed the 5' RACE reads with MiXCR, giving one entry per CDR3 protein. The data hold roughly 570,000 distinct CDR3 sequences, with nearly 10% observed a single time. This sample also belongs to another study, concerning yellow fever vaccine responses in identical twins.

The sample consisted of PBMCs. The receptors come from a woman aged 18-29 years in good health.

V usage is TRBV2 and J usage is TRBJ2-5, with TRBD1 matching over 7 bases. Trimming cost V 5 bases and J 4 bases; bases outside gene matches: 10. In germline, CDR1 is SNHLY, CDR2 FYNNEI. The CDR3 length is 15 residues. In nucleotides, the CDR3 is TGTGCCAGCAGTTTGACAGGGATTAGGGGAGAGACCCAGTACTTC. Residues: CASSLTGIRGETQYF.

The CDR3 protein is CASSLFGQGNSPLHF. DNA for the CDR3: TGTGCCAGCAGTTTATTCGGGCAGGGTAATTCACCCCTCCACTTT. The chain has TRBV12-3 or TRBV12-4 and TRBJ1-6; possibly TRBD1 for D (5 bases). The ends were cut back, 2 bases at V and 6 bases at J, with 11 bases in the middle. CDR3 size: 15 residues.

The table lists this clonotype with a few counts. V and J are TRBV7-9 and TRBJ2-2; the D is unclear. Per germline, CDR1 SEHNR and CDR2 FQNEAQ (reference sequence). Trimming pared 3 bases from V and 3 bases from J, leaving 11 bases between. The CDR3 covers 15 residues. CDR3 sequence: CASSFAPRYTGELFF. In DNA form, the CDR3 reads TGTGCCAGCAGCTTTGCCCCTAGATACACCGGGGAGCTGTTTTTT.

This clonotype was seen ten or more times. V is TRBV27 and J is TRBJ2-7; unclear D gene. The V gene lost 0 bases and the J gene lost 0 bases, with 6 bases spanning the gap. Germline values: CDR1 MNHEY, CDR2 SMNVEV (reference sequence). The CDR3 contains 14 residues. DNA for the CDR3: TGTGCCAGCAGTTTATCGTTGAGCTCCTACGAGCAGTACTTC. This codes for CASSLSLSSYEQYF.

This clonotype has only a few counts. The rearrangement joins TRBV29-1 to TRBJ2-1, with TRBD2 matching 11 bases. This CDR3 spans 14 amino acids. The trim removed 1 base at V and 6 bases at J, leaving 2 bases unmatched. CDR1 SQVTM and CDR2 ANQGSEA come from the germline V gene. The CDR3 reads CSVEGLAGTNEQFF. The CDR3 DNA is TGCAGCGTTGAAGGACTAGCGGGGACCAATGAGCAGTTCTTC.

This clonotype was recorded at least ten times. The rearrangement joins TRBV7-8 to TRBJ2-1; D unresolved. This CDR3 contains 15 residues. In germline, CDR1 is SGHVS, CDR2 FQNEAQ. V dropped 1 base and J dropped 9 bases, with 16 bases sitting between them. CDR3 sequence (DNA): TGTGCCAGCAGCTTAGGGGTGGAACTCCCGGGTGAGCAGTTCTTC. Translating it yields CASSLGVELPGEQFF.

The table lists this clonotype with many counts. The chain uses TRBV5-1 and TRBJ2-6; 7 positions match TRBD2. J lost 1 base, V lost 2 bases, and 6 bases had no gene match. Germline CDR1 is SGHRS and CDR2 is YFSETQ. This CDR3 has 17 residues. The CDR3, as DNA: TGCGCCAGCAGCTTAGGAGGGACTAATTCTGGGGCCAACGTCCTGACTTTC. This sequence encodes CASSLGGTNSGANVLTF.

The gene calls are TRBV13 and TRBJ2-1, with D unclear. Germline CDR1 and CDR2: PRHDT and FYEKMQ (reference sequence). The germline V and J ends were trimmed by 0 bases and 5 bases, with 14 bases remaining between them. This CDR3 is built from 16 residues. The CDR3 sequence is CASSLGPSHLDNEQFF. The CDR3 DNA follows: TGTGCCAGCAGCTTAGGACCCTCCCACCTGGACAATGAGCAGTTCTTC. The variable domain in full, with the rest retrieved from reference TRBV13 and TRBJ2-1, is AAGVIQSPRHLIKEKRETATLKCYPIPRHDTVYWYQQGPGQDPQFLISFYEKMQSDKGSIPDRFSAQQFSDYHSELNMSSLELGDSALYFCASSLGPSHLDNEQFFGPGTRLTVL.

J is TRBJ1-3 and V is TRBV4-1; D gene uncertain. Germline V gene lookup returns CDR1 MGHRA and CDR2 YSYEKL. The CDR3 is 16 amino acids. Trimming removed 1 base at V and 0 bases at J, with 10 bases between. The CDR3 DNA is TGCGCCAGCAGCCAAGTTCGGATTTTCTCTGGAAACACCATATATTTT. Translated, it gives CASSQVRIFSGNTIYF.

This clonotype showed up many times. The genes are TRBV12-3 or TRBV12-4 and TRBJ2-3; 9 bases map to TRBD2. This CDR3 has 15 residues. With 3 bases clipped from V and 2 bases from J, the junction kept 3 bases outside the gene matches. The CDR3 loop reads CASSLLAGPTDTQYF. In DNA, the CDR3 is TGTGCCAGCAGTTTGCTAGCGGGGCCCACAGATACGCAGTATTTT.

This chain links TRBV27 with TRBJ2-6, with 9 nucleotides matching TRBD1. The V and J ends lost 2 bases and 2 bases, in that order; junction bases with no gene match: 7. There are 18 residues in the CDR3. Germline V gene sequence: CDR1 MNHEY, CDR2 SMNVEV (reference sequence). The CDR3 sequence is CASSLKQGALAGANVLTF. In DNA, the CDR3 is TGTGCCAGCAGTTTAAAACAGGGGGCGTTGGCTGGGGCCAACGTCCTGACTTTC.

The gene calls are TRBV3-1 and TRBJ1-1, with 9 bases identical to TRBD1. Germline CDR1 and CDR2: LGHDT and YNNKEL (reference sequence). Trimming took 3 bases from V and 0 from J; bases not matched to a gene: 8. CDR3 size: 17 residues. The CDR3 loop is CASSQPGQGTMNTEAFF. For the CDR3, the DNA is TGTGCCAGCAGCCAGCCGGGACAGGGCACCATGAACACTGAAGCTTTCTTT.

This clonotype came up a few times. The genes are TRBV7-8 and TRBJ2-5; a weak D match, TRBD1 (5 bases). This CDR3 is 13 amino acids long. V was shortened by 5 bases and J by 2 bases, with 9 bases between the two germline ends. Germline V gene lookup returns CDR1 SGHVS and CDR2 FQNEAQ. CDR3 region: CASSQTAQETQYF. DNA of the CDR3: TGTGCCAGCAGCCAGACAGCTCAAGAGACCCAGTACTTC. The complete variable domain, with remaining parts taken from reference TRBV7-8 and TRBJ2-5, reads GAGVSQSPRYKVAKRGQDVALRCDPISGHVSLFWYQQALGQGPEFLTYFQNEAQLDKSGLPSDRFFAERPEGSVSTLKIQRTQQEDSAVYLCASSQTAQETQYFGPGTRLLVL.

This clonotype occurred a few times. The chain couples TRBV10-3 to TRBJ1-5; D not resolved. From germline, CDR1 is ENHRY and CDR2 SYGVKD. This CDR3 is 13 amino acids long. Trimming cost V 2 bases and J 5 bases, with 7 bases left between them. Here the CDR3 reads CAISEHLDQPQHF. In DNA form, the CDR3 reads TGTGCCATCAGTGAGCATCTCGATCAGCCCCAGCATTTT.

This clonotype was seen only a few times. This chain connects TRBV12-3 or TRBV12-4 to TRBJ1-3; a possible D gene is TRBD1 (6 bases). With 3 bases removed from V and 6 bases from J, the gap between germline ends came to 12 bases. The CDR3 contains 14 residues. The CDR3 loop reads CASSFWGAENTIYF. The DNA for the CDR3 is TGTGCCAGCAGTTTTTGGGGGGCTGAAAACACCATATATTTT.

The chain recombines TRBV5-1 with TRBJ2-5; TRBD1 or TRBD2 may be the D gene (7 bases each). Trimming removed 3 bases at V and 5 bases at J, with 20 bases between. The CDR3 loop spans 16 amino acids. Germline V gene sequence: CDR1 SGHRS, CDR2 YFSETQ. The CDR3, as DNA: TGCGCCAGCAGCTCCGGGGAGGGGGCGGCTCGGGAGACCCAGTACTTC. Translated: CASSSGEGAARETQYF.

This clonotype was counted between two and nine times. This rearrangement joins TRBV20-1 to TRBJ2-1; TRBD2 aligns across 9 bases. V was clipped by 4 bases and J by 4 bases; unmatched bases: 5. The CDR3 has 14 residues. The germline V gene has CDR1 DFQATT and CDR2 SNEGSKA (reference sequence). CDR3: CSAKPSGKYNEQFF. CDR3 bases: TGCAGTGCTAAACCTAGCGGGAAATACAATGAGCAGTTCTTC.

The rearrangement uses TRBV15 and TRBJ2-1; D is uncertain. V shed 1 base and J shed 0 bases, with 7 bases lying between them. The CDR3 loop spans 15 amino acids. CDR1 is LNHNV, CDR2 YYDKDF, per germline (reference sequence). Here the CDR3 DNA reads TGTGCCACCAGCAGAGGAAGAGACTCCTACAATGAGCAGTTCTTC. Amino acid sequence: CATSRGRDSYNEQFF.

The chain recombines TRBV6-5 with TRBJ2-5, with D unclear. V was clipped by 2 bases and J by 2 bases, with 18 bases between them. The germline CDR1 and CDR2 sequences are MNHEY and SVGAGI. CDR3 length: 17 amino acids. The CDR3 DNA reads TGTGCCAGCAGTTACAATTTTTACGGCGCGGAACAAGAGACCCAGTACTTC. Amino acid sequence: CASSYNFYGAEQETQYF.

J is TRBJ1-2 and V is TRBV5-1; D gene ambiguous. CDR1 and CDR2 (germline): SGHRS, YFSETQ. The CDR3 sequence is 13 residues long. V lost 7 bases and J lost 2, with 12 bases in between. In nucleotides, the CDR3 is TGCGCCAGCCAAAACGGGGAAAACTATGGCTACACCTTC. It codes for CASQNGENYGYTF.

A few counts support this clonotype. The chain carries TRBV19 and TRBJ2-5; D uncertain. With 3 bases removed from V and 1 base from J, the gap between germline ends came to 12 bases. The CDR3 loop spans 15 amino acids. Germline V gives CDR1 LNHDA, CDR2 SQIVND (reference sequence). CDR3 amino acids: CASSIPGRIQETQYF. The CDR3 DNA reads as TGTGCCAGTAGTATCCCGGGCCGGATCCAAGAGACCCAGTACTTC.

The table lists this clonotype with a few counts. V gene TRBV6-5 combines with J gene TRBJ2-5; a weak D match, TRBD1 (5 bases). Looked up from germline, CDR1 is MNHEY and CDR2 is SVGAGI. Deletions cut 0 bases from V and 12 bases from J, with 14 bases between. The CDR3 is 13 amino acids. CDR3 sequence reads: CASSYSPPAREYF. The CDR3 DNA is TGTGCCAGCAGTTACTCCCCCCCCGCCAGGGAGTACTTC.

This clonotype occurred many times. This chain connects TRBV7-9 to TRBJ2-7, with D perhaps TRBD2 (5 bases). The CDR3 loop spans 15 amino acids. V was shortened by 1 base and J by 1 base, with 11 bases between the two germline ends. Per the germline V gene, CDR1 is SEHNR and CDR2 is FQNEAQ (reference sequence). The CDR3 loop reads CASSLGGLKSYEQYF. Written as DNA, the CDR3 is TGTGCCAGCAGCTTAGGAGGGCTCAAATCCTACGAGCAGTACTTC. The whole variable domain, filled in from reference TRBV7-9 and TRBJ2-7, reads DTGVSQNPRHKITKRGQNVTFRCDPISEHNRLYWYRQTLGQGPEFLTYFQNEAQLEKSRLLSDRFSAERPKGSFSTLEIQRTEQGDSAMYLCASSLGGLKSYEQYFGPGTRLTVT.

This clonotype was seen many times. This chain's CDR3 is CASSLPRVSYNQPQHF. The CDR3 DNA follows: TGTGCCAGCAGTTTACCCCGAGTCAGCTACAATCAGCCCCAGCATTTT. The chain links TRBV12-3 or TRBV12-4 to TRBJ1-5; D unclear. This CDR3 is 16 amino acids long. V shed 2 bases and J shed 3 bases, with 14 bases lying between them.

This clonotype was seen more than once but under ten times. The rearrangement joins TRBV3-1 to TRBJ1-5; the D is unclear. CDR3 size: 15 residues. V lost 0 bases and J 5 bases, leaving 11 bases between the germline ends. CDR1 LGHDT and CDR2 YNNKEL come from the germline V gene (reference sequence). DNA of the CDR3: TGTGCCAGCAGCCAAGATAATAAAGGGTATCAGCCCCAGCATTTT. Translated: CASSQDNKGYQPQHF.

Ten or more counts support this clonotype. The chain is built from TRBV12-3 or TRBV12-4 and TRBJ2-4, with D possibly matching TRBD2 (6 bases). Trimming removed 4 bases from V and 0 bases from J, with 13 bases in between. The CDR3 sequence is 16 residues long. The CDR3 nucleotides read TGTGCCAGCAGTTCAACACGGGGACTAGCCAAAAACATTCAGTACTTC. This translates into CASSSTRGLAKNIQYF.

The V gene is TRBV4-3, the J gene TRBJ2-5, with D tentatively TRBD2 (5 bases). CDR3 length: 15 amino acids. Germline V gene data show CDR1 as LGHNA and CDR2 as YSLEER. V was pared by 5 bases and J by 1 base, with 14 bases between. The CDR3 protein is CASSSQAVGQETQYF. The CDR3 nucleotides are TGCGCCAGCAGCTCCCAAGCGGTTGGCCAAGAGACCCAGTACTTC.

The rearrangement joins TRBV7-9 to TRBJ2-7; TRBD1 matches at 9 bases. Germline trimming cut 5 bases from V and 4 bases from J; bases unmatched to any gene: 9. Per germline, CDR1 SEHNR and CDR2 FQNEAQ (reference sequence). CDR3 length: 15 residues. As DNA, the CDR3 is TGTGCCAGCAGCACCCCGAACAGGGGGCTTTACGAGCAGTACTTC. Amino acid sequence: CASSTPNRGLYEQYF.

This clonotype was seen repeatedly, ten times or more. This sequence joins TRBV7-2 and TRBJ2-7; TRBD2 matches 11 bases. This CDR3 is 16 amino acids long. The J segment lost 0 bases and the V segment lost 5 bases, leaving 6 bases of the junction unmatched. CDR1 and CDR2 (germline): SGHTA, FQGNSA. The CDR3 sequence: CASSLSSGGASYEQYF. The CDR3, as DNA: TGTGCCAGCAGCCTTAGTAGCGGGGGGGCCTCCTACGAGCAGTACTTC.

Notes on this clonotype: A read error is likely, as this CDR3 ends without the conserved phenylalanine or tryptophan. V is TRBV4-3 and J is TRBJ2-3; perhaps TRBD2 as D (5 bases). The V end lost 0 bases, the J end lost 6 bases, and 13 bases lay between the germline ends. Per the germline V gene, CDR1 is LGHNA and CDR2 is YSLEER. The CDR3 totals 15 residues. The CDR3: CASSQEIAGVDTQYL. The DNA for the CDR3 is TGCGCCAGCAGCCAAGAAATAGCCGGGGTGGATACGCAGTATCTT.